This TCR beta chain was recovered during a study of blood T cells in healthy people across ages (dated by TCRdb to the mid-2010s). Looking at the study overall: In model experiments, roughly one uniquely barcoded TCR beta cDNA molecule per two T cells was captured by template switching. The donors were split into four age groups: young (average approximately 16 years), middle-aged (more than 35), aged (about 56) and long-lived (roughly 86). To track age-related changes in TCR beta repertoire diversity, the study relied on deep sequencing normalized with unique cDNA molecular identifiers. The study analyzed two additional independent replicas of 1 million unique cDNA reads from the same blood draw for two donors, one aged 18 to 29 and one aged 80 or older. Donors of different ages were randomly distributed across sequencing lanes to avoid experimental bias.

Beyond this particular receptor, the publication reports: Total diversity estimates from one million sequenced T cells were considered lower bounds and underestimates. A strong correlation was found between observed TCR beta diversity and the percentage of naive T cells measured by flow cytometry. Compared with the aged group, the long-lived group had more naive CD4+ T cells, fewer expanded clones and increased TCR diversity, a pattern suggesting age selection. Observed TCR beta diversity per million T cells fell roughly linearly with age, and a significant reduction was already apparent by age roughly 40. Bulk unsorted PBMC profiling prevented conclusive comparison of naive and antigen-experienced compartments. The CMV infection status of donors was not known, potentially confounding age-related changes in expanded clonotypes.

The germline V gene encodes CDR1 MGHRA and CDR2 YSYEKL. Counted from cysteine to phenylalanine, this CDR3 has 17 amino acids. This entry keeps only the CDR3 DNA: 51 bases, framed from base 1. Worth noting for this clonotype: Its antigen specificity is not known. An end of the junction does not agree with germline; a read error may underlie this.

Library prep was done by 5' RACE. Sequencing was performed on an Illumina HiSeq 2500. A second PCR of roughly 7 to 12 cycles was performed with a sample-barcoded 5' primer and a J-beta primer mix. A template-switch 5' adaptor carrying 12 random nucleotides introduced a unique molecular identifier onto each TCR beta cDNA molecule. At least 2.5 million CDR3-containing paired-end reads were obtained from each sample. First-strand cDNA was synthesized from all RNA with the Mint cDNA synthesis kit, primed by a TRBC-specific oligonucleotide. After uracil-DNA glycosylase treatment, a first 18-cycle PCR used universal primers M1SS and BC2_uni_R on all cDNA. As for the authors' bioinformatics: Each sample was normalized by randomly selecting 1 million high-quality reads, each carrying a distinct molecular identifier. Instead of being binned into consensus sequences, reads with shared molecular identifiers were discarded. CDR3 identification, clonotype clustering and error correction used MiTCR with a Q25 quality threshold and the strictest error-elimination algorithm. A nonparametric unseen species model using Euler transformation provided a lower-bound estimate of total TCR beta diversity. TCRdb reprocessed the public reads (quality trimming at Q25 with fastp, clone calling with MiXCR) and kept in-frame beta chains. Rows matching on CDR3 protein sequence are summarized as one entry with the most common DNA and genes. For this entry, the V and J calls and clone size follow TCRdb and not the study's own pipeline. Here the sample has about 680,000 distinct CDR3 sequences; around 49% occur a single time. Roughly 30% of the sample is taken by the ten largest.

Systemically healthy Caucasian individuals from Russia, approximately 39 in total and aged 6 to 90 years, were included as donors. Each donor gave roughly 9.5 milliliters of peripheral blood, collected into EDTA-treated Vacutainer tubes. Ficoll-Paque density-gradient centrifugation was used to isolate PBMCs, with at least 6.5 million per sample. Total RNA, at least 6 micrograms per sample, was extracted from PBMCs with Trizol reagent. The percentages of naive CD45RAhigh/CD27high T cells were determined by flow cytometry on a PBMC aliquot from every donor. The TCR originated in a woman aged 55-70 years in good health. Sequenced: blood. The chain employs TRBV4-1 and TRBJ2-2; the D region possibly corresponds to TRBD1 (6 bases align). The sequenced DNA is TGCGCCTGCAGCCAAGATGACAGGCCCCCGAACACCGGGGAGCTGTTTTTT. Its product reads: CACSQDDRPPNTGELFF.